The TCR beta chain described here comes from a study of human T cells and chemical hapten exposure. Time point noted: pre-sensitization, week 0. Specified treatment: therapeutic diphenylcyclopropenone sensitization with weekly scalp DPC. Trimming left V 4 bases short and J 6 bases short, with 18 bases between. Germline assignment: CDR1 LGHDT and CDR2 YNNKEL (reference sequence). The CDR3 is 15 residues long. TCRdb ran MiXCR on the RACE reads and lists one entry per CDR3 protein. The sample yields some 330,000 distinct CDR3 sequences, around 5% seen once. The receptor's source is a woman aged 18-29 years with alopecia areata. Some clones in this sample may be carry-over from other donors' samples. The chain is built from TRBV3-1 and TRBJ1-1; tentatively, D is TRBD1 (5 bases). Sequencing used whole blood, obtained in connection with sensitization to the hapten diphenylcyclopropenone (DPC). DNA for the CDR3: TGTGCCAGCAGCCCCGGGGGGTCCTGGGTGTCTGAAGCTTTCTTT. This translates into CASSPGGSWVSEAFF.